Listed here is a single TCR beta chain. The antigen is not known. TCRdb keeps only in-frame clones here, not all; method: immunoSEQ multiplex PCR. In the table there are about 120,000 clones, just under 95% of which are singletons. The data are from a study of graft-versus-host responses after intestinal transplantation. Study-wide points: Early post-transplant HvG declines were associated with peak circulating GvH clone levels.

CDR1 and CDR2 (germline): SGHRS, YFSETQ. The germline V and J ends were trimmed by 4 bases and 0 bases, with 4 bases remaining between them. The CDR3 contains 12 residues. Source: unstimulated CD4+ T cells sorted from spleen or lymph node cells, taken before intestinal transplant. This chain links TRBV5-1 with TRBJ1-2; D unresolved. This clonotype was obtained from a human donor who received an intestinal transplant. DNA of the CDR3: TGCGCCAGCAGCACAGCTAACTATGGCTACACCTTC. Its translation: CASSTANYGYTF.